This TCR beta chain was sequenced during a study of OX40 agonist ivuxolimab in advanced cancers. Broader study findings: CD4+ and CD8+ T cells in blood underwent clonal expansion by week 6 at 0.1 to 3.0 mg/kg.

Assay used: immunoSEQ multiplex PCR; TCRdb lists only in-frame clones, some missing. The sample lists about 60,000 clones; about four fifths were seen once. V was cut by 0 bases and J by 11 bases, with 13 bases left in between. The CDR3 is made up of 13 amino acids. Germline V gene data show CDR1 as KGHSH and CDR2 as LQKENI. With respect to this clone: Its antigen is currently unknown.

The sequence was collected from an adult with an advanced solid tumor such as melanoma, head and neck, liver or kidney cancer. The material was CD4+ or CD8+ T cells sorted from blood, obtained in a trial of the OX40 agonist ivuxolimab. The chain recombines TRBV18 with TRBJ2-5; the D is unclear. The CDR3 sequence is CASSPPVGEEQYF. CDR3 DNA sequence: TGTGCCAGCTCACCACCGGTGGGTGAGGAGCAGTACTTC.